The entry below describes one T cell receptor beta chain. This clonotype was recorded a few times. The clone's antigen remains unknown. No much larger clone is present one base from it, and per-base qualities are unavailable. Spanning cysteine to phenylalanine, the CDR3 consists of 15 amino acids. The only DNA kept is the CDR3, 45 bases in frame from the first base. Looking up the germline V gene yields CDR1 SNHLY and CDR2 FYNNEI. The V and J ends are trimmed by 2 bases and 2 bases, leaving 13 bases between them. The sample is drawn from a study of CD8 T cells in ankylosing spondylitis (dated by TCRdb to about 2017). Regarding the complete study: To find TCR variants linked to disease, the study profiled T cell receptor beta repertoires in ankylosing spondylitis patients and healthy donors. The full study cohort was made up of about 24 ankylosing spondylitis patients and fewer than 120 healthy donors. Peripheral blood was sampled, and synovial fluid was also collected from ankylosing spondylitis patients.

Here is what the overall study found, with its caveats: The disease-linked clones showed a CD8+ phenotype and occurred at relatively low frequencies in peripheral blood. Some TCR beta motif variants had previously been reported in synovial fluid and blood of reactive arthritis patients, which suggested common disease-initiation mechanisms. Blood from ankylosing spondylitis patients appeared to be characterized by a TCR beta motif made up of fewer than ten highly homologous amino acid variants. The disease-linked clones were reported as significantly enriched in matched synovial fluid samples from ankylosing spondylitis patients.

Sequencing was carried out with an Illumina HiSeq 2500. TCR beta libraries were prepared by quantitative 5'-RACE with molecular barcodes. The source study handled its data this way. To identify disease-linked TCR variants, a new computational method was used, one built on a probabilistic model of VDJ rearrangement. The public reads were reanalyzed by TCRdb: fastp trimming at Q25, MiXCR alignment, in-frame beta chains only. Each entry is one CDR3 protein sequence, shown with its most common DNA and genes. The V and J calls come from TCRdb's annotation, not from the publication. This sample gives 85,000 to 100,000 distinct CDR3 sequences in total; roughly 8.3% of them show up just once. Around 10% of the sample lies in the top ten.

The sample consisted of blood, either unsorted or a sorted T cell fraction (not recorded which). This TCR was sampled from a male donor with ankylosing spondylitis or in good health (not recorded which). The chain was built from TRBV2 and TRBJ2-7, and TRBD1 may be the D gene, going by 5 matching bases. The CDR3 protein: CASSEPFKGPYEQYF. The nucleotide sequence is TGTGCCAGCAGTGAACCATTTAAGGGGCCCTACGAGCAGTACTTC.